One and the same sample provided the 9 T cell receptor beta chains below, sequenced in a study of beta chain features in type 1 diabetes (dated by TCRdb to the late 2010s). Findings and caveats that apply to the study as a whole: In all four CD4+ subsets, TCRB CDR3 length was moderately but significantly shorter in type 1 diabetes patients.

The library was prepared using the immunoSEQ multiplex PCR assay. The entire amount of isolated RNA was reverse transcribed using the High Capacity cDNA Reverse Transcription Kit, so the sequenced TCRB transcripts were expressed ones. TCRdb took this table from immuneACCESS and kept in-frame rearrangements with V and J called. Such tables lack part of the clones; where checked against another copy, unresolved V genes explain under half of the gap, and the rest is unexplained. A total of some 350,000 clones appear in this sample, 9.5% to 10% of them only once. The top ten hold 0.55% to 0.75% of the sample. The antigens of these receptors remain unknown. Sequencing input: central memory CD4+ T cells from blood. The source is a man aged 25-45 years with type 1 diabetes.

This clone was found a few times. V usage is TRBV6-5 and J usage is TRBJ2-5; TRBD1 matches 8 bases. Trimming took 5 bases from V and 6 from J; bases not matched to a gene: 5. The CDR3 has 13 amino acids. CDR1 MNHEY and CDR2 SVGAGI come from the germline V gene. In DNA, the CDR3 is TGTGCCAGCAGTATAGACAGGGGCCAGACCCAGTACTTC. Its translation is CASSIDRGQTQYF.

CDR3 DNA: TGTGCCAGCAGCCAAACTTTGCGGGAGGGCACAGATACGCAGTATTTT. Translating it yields CASSQTLREGTDTQYF. V usage is TRBV4-2 and J usage is TRBJ2-3, with 8 bases matching TRBD2. V was clipped by 2 bases and J by 1 base; unmatched bases: 5. Looked up from germline, CDR1 is LGHNA and CDR2 is YNFKEQ. The CDR3 loop spans 16 amino acids.

This clone was counted a few times. V gene TRBV6-6 combines with J gene TRBJ2-7; D is ambiguous. The CDR3 covers 13 residues. CDR1 MNHNY and CDR2 SVGAGI come from the germline V gene (reference sequence). V shed 5 bases and J shed 6 bases, with 14 bases lying between them. CDR3 protein: CASSDGLVGEQYF. As DNA, the CDR3 is TGTGCCAGCAGTGACGGCCTGGTTGGCGAGCAGTACTTC.

The sample holds many counts of this clone. J is TRBJ2-1 and V is TRBV4-1, with 7 positions matching TRBD2. CDR3 size: 15 residues. V dropped 5 bases and J dropped 7; count of bases not matched to a gene: 11. Germline V gene data show CDR1 as MGHRA and CDR2 as YSYEKL. The CDR3 DNA reads as TGCGCCAGCAGCGCCCCTGCGCGGGAGCTAAATGAGCAGTTCTTC. Amino acid sequence: CASSAPARELNEQFF.

This clone was detected once. An end of the junction differs from the germline gene, which may be a read error. The chain links TRBV5-1 to TRBJ2-7; maybe TRBD1 (6 bases). Germline CDR1 and CDR2: SGHRS and YFSETQ. This CDR3 is built from 14 residues. The CDR3 sequence is CASSLRGQHYEQCF. The CDR3 nucleotides read TGCGCCAGCAGTCTCCGAGGACAGCACTACGAGCAGTGCTTC.

The chain recombines TRBV30 with TRBJ2-2; 8 bases map to TRBD1. Germline CDR1 and CDR2: GTSNPN and SVGIG (reference sequence). V shed 3 bases and J 6 bases; nucleotides not matched to a gene: 6. The CDR3 extends over 14 amino acids. The CDR3 here is CAWSLNRGAGELFF. DNA for the CDR3: TGTGCCTGGAGCCTCAACAGGGGGGCCGGGGAGCTGTTTTTT. The variable domain in full, with the rest retrieved from reference TRBV30 and TRBJ2-2, is SQTIHQWPATLVQPVGSPLSLECTVEGTSNPNLYWYRQAAGRGLQLLFYSVGIGQISSEVPQNLSASRPQDRQFILSSKKLLLSDSGFYLCAWSLNRGAGELFFGEGSRLTVL.

This clone occurred a few times. V usage is TRBV28 and J usage is TRBJ2-1; D not certain. V dropped 1 base and J dropped 9 bases, with 10 bases sitting between them. CDR3 length: 13 residues. Per the germline V gene, CDR1 is MDHEN and CDR2 is SYDVKM. The DNA of the CDR3 is TGTGCCAGCAGTTTATATCGTTACGGTGAGCAGTTCTTC. Protein product: CASSLYRYGEQFF.

This clone was detected ten times or more. The chain has TRBV2 and TRBJ1-2; D is possibly TRBD1 (5 bases). Germline CDR1 reads SNHLY; CDR2 reads FYNNEI. CDR3 size: 15 residues. Trimming shortened V by 7 bases and J by 5 bases, and 20 bases separated the two germline ends. The DNA for the CDR3 is TGTGCCAGCACCCGGCGGGGGGTTGAGTCTTATGGCTACACCTTC. It specifies CASTRRGVESYGYTF.

This clone occurred a few times. Other DNA variants within this sample encode the same CDR3. The rearrangement joins TRBV11-2 to TRBJ2-6; no clear D gene. Trimming left V 5 bases short and J 0 bases short, with 5 bases between. The CDR3 has 14 amino acids. Per the germline V gene, CDR1 is SGHAT and CDR2 is FQNNGV. The CDR3, as DNA: TGTGCCAGCAGCCTTAACTCTGGGGCCAACGTCCTGACTTTC. Residues: CASSLNSGANVLTF.